This TCR beta chain was profiled in a study of T-cell memory formation after mild COVID-19. Study-level information: Among the donors, TCR clusters were largely specific to each donor. Study-wide results and caveats: Contracting CD4+ clones were located mainly in CM and EM, and CD8+ clones in EMRA.

V lost 0 bases and J 4 bases, leaving 17 bases between the germline ends. The CDR3 extends over 17 amino acids. Germline V gene lookup returns CDR1 LGHNA and CDR2 YSLEER. TCRdb independently ran MiXCR on the 5' RACE reads; one entry per CDR3 protein. The sample lists hundreds of thousands of distinct CDR3 sequences; roughly 21% were seen once. As to this clonotype: Its antigen is unidentified.

This chain links TRBV4-3 with TRBJ2-3, with a possible D match to TRBD2 (6 bases). This sequence was found in an adult woman who had mild COVID-19 (a few samples of this study predate the infection). Cell type and time point are not known. Sequencing was carried out using PBMCs or a T cell subset sorted from them (not recorded which). The CDR3 DNA reads as TGCGCCAGCAGCCAAGATTACGCTCGGGAGAGGCCAGATACGCAGTATTTT. This translates into CASSQDYARERPDTQYF.